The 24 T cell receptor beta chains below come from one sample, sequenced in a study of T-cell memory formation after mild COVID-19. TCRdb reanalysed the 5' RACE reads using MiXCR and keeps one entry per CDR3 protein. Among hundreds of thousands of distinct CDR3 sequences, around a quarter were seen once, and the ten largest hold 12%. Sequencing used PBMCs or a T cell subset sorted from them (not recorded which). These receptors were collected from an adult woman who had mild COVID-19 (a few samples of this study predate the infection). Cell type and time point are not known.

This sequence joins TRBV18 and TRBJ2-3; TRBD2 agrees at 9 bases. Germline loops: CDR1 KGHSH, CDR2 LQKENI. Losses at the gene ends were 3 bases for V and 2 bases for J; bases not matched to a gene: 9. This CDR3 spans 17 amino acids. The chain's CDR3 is CASSPTVGLAYTDTQYF. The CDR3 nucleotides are TGTGCCAGCTCACCGACTGTAGGACTAGCGTACACAGATACGCAGTATTTT.

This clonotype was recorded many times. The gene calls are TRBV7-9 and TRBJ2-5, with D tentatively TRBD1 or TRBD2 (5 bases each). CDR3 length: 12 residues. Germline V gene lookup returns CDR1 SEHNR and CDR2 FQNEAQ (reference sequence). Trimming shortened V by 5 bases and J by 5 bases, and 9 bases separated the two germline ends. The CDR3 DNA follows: TGTGCCAGCAGCCCGGGGCGGGAGACCCAGTACTTC. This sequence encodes CASSPGRETQYF. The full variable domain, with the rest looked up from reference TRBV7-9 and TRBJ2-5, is DTGVSQNPRHKITKRGQNVTFRCDPISEHNRLYWYRQTLGQGPEFLTYFQNEAQLEKSRLLSDRFSAERPKGSFSTLEIQRTEQGDSAMYLCASSPGRETQYFGPGTRLLVL.

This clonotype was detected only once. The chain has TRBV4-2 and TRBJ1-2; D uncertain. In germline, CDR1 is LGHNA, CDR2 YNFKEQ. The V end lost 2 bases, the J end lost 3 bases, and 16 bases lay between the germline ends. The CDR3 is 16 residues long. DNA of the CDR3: TGTGCCAGCAGCCAACTTCCGAACACCAAAGACTATGGCTACACCTTC. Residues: CASSQLPNTKDYGYTF.

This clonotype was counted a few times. The CDR3 loop is CASSTAGGYEQYF. The CDR3 DNA follows: TGTGCCAGTAGTACCGCGGGAGGCTACGAGCAGTACTTC. The chain uses TRBV11-2 and TRBJ2-7; 8 bases are shared with TRBD2. V trimming: 9 bases; J trimming: 3 bases; junction bases outside the gene matches: 7. Germline CDR1 SGHAT, CDR2 FQNNGV. CDR3 length: 13 amino acids.

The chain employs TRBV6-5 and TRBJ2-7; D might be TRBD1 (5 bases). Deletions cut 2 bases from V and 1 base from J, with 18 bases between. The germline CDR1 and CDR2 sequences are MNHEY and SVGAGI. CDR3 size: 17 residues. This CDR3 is CASSYRRGETASYEQYF. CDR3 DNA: TGTGCCAGCAGTTACCGGCGCGGAGAGACAGCTTCCTACGAGCAGTACTTC.

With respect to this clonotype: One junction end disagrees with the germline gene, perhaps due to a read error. This CDR3 is CSARHGTSRDTQYF. The CDR3, as DNA: TGCAGTGCTCGCCATGGTACTAGCAGAGATACGCAGTATTTT. The chain is built from TRBV20-1 and TRBJ2-3, with TRBD2 as a possible D gene (6 bases). Germline-derived CDR1 and CDR2 are DFQATT and SNEGSKA (reference sequence). This CDR3 has 14 residues.

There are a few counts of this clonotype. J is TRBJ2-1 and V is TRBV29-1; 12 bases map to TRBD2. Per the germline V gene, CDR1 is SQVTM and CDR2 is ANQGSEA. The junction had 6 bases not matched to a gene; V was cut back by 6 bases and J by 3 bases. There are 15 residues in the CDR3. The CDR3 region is CSVDGTSGLYNEQFF. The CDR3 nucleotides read TGCAGCGTAGACGGGACTAGCGGGCTCTACAATGAGCAGTTCTTC.

The CDR3 protein is CASSSTGGVTDTQYF. The DNA of the CDR3 is TGTGCCAGCAGCTCAACAGGAGGCGTCACAGATACGCAGTATTTT. The V gene is TRBV7-2, the J gene TRBJ2-3; D is perhaps TRBD1 or TRBD2 (5 bases each). V shed 4 bases and J shed 2 bases, with 13 bases lying between them. Germline values: CDR1 SGHTA, CDR2 FQGNSA. The CDR3 runs to 15 residues. Looking up the rest from reference TRBV7-2 and TRBJ2-3 gives the full variable domain: GAGVSQSPSNKVTEKGKDVELRCDPISGHTALYWYRQSLGQGLEFLIYFQGNSAPDKSGLPSDRFSAERTGGSVSTLTIQRTQQEDSAVYLCASSSTGGVTDTQYFGPGTRLTVL.

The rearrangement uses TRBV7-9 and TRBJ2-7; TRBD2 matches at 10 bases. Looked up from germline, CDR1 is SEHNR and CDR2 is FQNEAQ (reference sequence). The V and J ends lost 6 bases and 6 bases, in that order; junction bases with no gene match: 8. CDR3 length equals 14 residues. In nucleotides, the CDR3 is TGTGCCAGCAGGGCCGGGACTAGCGCTGGCGAGCAGTACTTC. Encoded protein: CASRAGTSAGEQYF.

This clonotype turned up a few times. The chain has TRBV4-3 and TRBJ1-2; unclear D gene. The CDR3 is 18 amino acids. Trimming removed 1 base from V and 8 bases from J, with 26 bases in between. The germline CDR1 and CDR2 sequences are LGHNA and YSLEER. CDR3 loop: CASSQVWLGSPGSKGYTF. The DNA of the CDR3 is TGCGCCAGCAGCCAAGTTTGGCTAGGGAGTCCAGGATCAAAAGGCTACACCTTC.

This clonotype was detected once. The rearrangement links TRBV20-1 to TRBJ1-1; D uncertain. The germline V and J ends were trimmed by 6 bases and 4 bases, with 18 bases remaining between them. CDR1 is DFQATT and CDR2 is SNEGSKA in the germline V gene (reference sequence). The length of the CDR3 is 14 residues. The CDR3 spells CSAAQGSKSTEAFF. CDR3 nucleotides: TGCAGTGCGGCGCAAGGGTCTAAAAGCACTGAAGCTTTCTTT.

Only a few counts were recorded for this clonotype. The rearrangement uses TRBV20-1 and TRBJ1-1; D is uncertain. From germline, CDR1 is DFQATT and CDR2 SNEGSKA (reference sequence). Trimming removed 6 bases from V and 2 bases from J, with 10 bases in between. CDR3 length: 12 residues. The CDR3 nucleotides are TGCAGTGCCACCACAGCTAACACTGAAGCTTTCTTT. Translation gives CSATTANTEAFF.

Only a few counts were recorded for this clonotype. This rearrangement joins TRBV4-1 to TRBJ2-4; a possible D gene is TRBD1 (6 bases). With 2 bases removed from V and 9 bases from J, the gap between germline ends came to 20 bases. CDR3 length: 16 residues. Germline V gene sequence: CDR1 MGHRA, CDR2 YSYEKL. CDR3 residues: CASSQNHEGPRGIQYF. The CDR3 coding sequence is TGCGCCAGCAGCCAAAACCACGAGGGGCCCAGGGGCATTCAGTACTTC.

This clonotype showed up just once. The DNA for the CDR3 is TGTGCCAGCAGCCCAGCCGGGACAGGGGGCTGGGATCAGCCCCAGCATTTT. Its protein product is CASSPAGTGGWDQPQHF. The chain employs TRBV3-1 and TRBJ1-5, with TRBD1 identical over 12 bases. The junction had 9 bases not matched to a gene; V was cut back by 4 bases and J by 5 bases. Germline lookup yields CDR1 LGHDT and CDR2 YNNKEL (reference sequence). This CDR3 region has 17 residues.

The CDR3: CASSHPAGELFF. DNA for the CDR3: TGCGCCAGCAGCCATCCGGCGGGGGAGCTGTTTTTT. The chain links TRBV4-1 to TRBJ2-2; D is undetermined. The CDR3 extends over 12 amino acids. The V gene's germline CDR1 is MGHRA and CDR2 YSYEKL. The V end lost 3 bases, the J end lost 8 bases, and 7 bases lay between the germline ends.

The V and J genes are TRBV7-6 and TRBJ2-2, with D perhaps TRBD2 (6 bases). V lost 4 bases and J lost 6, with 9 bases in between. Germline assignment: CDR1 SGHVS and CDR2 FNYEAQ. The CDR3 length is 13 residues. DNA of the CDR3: TGTGCCAGCAGCTCCAGACTAGCCGGGGAGCTGTTTTTT. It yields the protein CASSSRLAGELFF.

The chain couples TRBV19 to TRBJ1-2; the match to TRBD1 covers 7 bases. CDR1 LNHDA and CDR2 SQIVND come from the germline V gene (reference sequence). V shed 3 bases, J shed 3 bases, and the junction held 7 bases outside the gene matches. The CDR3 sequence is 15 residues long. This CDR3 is CASSMLGDRDYGYTF. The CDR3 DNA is TGTGCCAGTAGTATGTTGGGCGACAGGGACTATGGCTACACCTTC.

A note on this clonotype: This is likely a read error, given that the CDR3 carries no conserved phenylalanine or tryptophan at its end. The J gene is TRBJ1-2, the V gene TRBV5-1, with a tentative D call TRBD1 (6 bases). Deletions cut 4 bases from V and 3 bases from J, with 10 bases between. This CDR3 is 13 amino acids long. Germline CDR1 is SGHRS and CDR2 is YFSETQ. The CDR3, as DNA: TGCGCCAGCAGCCGGGGGGGCGACTATGGCTACACCTTA. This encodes CASSRGGDYGYTL.

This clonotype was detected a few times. The CDR3 bases are TGTGCCAGCAGCCCCCGGGAGTCTAGCTCCTACAATGAGCAGTTCTTC. Amino acids: CASSPRESSSYNEQFF. This sequence joins TRBV7-9 and TRBJ2-1; possible D gene TRBD2, 6 bases. This CDR3 is built from 16 residues. Trimming cost V 5 bases and J 0 bases, with 14 bases left between them. Germline V gene lookup returns CDR1 SEHNR and CDR2 FQNEAQ (reference sequence).

The CDR3 is CASSQDPSTLTDNSPLHF. CDR3 sequence (DNA): TGCGCCAGCAGCCAAGATCCATCGACACTCACAGATAATTCACCCCTCCACTTT. V is TRBV4-3 and J is TRBJ1-6; D is unresolved. Germline-derived CDR1 and CDR2 are LGHNA and YSLEER. The CDR3 has 18 amino acids. V dropped 0 bases and J dropped 5 bases, with 17 bases sitting between them.

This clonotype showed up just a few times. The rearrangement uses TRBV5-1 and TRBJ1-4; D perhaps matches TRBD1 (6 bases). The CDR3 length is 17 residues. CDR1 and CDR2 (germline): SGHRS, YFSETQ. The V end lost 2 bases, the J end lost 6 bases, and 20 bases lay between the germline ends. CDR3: CASSFKGGRGSYEKLFF. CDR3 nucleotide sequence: TGCGCCAGCAGCTTCAAGGGTGGCAGGGGATCTTATGAAAAACTGTTTTTT.

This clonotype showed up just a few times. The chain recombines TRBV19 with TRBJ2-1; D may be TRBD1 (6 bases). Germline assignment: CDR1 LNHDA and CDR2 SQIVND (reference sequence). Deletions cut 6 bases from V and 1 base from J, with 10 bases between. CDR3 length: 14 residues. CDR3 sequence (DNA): TGTGCCAGTAGGTTCCAGGGGTCCTACAATGAGCAGTTCTTC. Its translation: CASRFQGSYNEQFF. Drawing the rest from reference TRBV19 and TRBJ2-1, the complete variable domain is DGGITQSPKYLFRKEGQNVTLSCEQNLNHDAMYWYRQDPGQGLRLIYYSQIVNDFQKGDIAEGYSVSREKKESFPLTVTSAQKNPTAFYLCASRFQGSYNEQFFGPGTRLTVL.

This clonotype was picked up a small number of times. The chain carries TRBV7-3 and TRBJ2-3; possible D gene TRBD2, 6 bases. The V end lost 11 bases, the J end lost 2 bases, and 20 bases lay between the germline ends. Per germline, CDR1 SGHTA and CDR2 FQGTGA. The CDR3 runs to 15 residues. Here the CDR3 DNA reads TGTGCCGGGGTTTATTGGGGAGGCCTCACAGATACGCAGTATTTT. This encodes CAGVYWGGLTDTQYF.

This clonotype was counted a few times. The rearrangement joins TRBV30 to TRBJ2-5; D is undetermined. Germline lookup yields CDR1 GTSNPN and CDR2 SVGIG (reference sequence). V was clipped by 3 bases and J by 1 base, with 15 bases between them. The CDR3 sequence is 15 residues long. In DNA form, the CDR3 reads TGTGCCTGGAGCGACCCCGGTCGTCGCCAAGAGACCCAGTACTTC. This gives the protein CAWSDPGRRQETQYF. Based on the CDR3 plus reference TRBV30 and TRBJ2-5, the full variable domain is SQTIHQWPATLVQPVGSPLSLECTVEGTSNPNLYWYRQAAGRGLQLLFYSVGIGQISSEVPQNLSASRPQDRQFILSSKKLLLSDSGFYLCAWSDPGRRQETQYFGPGTRLLVL.